The 9 T cell receptor beta chains presented below share a single source sample, sequenced in a study of blood T cell repertoires in COVID-19. TCRdb's table, derived via immunoSEQ multiplex PCR, lists solely in-frame clones and lacks some. The sample has approximately 180,000 clones; around 80% are singletons. Sequenced: PBMCs or T cells enriched from blood (not recorded which). The source of these receptors is a woman in her 50s who had recovered from COVID-19.

The V and J genes are TRBV29-1 and TRBJ1-5; 7 nucleotides agree with TRBD1. Unmatched junction bases numbered 3, after V lost 5 bases and J lost 2 bases. This CDR3 spans 13 amino acids. CDR1 is SQVTM, CDR2 ANQGSEA, per germline. The DNA of the CDR3 is TGCAGCGTTCGACAGGGAGGCAATCAGCCCCAGCATTTT. Translation gives CSVRQGGNQPQHF.

As to this clone: At the DNA level, this CDR3 is encoded by other sequences in the same sample as well. CDR3 sequence reads: CASSLVGGRGYIKNIQYF. CDR3 nucleotide sequence: TGTGCCAGCAGCTTAGTGGGGGGGAGGGGGTACATCAAAAACATTCAGTACTTC. The chain recombines TRBV7-9 with TRBJ2-4; tentatively, D is TRBD2 (7 bases). Germline CDR1 reads SEHNR; CDR2 reads FQNEAQ (reference sequence). V gave up 1 base and J gave up 3 bases, with 19 bases separating them. The CDR3 loop spans 18 amino acids.

The V gene is TRBV5-1, the J gene TRBJ2-3; 12 nucleotides match TRBD2. Germline CDR1 and CDR2: SGHRS and YFSETQ. The ends lost 4 bases at V and 1 base at J; junction bases unmatched: 4. This CDR3 comprises 16 residues. CDR3 loop: CASSTRLAGGTDTQYF. As DNA, the CDR3 is TGCGCCAGCAGCACCCGACTAGCGGGAGGCACAGATACGCAGTATTTT.

Ten or more counts support this clone. The chain joins TRBV11-2 to TRBJ1-5, with D unresolved. Germline V gene sequence: CDR1 SGHAT, CDR2 FQNNGV. Trimming took off 3 bases at V and 7 bases at J, with 10 bases between the two ends. This CDR3 region has 13 residues. The CDR3 reads CASSFDFLQPQHF. The CDR3 DNA sequence: TGTGCCAGCAGCTTTGATTTTCTACAGCCCCAGCATTTT.

This sequence joins TRBV5-4 and TRBJ2-7, with D perhaps matching TRBD2 (5 bases). There are 14 residues in the CDR3. V was cut by 4 bases and J by 4 bases, with 15 bases left in between. In germline, CDR1 is SGHNT, CDR2 YYREEE (reference sequence). Here the CDR3 reads CASSREGLGYEQYF. The CDR3 coding sequence is TGTGCCAGCAGCCGAGAGGGTTTGGGGTACGAGCAGTACTTC. The full variable domain, rest sourced from reference TRBV5-4 and TRBJ2-7, is ETGVTQSPTHLIKTRGQQVTLRCSSQSGHNTVSWYQQALGQGPQFIFQYYREEENGRGNFPPRFSGLQFPNYSSELNVNALELDDSALYLCASSREGLGYEQYFGPGTRLTVT.

The chain has TRBV3-1 (or the pseudogene TRBV3-2) and TRBJ2-5; tentatively, D is TRBD2 (6 bases). Trimming shortened V by 10 bases and J by 12 bases, and 12 bases separated the two germline ends. Germline CDR1 is LGHDT and CDR2 is YNNKEL (reference sequence). The CDR3 extends over 9 amino acids. In nucleotides, the CDR3 is TGTGCCACCGGGGGTGAGAAGTACTTC. Residues: CATGGEKYF.

The chain links TRBV11-3 to TRBJ1-1; D perhaps matches TRBD1 (5 bases). The ends were cut back, 9 bases at V and 2 bases at J, with 16 bases in the middle. The CDR3 has 14 amino acids. In germline, CDR1 is SGHNT, CDR2 YENEEA. CDR3 in amino acids: CARTGFIDNTEAFF. DNA of the CDR3: TGTGCCAGAACAGGCTTTATAGATAACACTGAAGCTTTCTTT.

This clone came up a few times. The V and J genes are TRBV15 and TRBJ1-4; perhaps TRBD1 as D (6 bases). CDR1 and CDR2 from the germline V gene are LNHNV and YYDKDF (reference sequence). V lost 0 bases to trimming and J lost 4 bases, with 9 bases between them. The CDR3 spans 15 residues. CDR3 region: CATSRDKGGNEKLFF. As DNA, the CDR3 is TGTGCCACCAGCAGAGATAAAGGGGGTAATGAAAAACTGTTTTTT.

This clone was found many times. This chain joins TRBV27 and TRBJ2-4; TRBD2 is a possible D gene (5 bases). This CDR3 is 17 amino acids long. V was cut by 3 bases and J by 3 bases, with 18 bases left in between. CDR1 is MNHEY, CDR2 SMNVEV, per germline (reference sequence). The CDR3 region has the DNA TGTGCCAGCAGTTTTTTCGGCGGAGACGGAGGCAAAAACATTCAGTACTTC. Its protein product is CASSFFGGDGGKNIQYF.